Below are 24 T cell receptor beta chains sequenced from a single sample in a study of T cell repertoires in cytomegalovirus infection. Each CDR3 protein is one row after TCRdb ran MiXCR on the reads. The repertoire holds roughly 310,000 distinct CDR3 sequences, with around a sixth as singletons. Sequencing was performed on PBMCs. The receptor set was obtained from a human donor in good health (CMV status not recorded). Some clones in this sample may be carry-over from other donors' samples.

This clonotype was detected a few times. The chain is built from TRBV20-1 and TRBJ2-5; 12 nucleotides align to TRBD2. This CDR3 is built from 15 residues. Germline CDR1 DFQATT, CDR2 SNEGSKA (reference sequence). The V segment lost 6 bases and the J segment 2 bases; nucleotides outside the gene matches: 7. CDR3: CSADGLAGRQETQYF. The CDR3 nucleotides are TGCAGTGCCGACGGACTAGCGGGGAGACAAGAGACCCAGTACTTC.

The V call is TRBV6-1, the J call TRBJ2-5; a possible D gene is TRBD2 (6 bases). This CDR3 comprises 14 residues. Germline V gene data show CDR1 as MNHNS and CDR2 as SASEGT. V lost 2 bases and J 12 bases, leaving 19 bases between the germline ends. The CDR3 spells CASSEWGVGVVEYF. Here the CDR3 DNA reads TGTGCCAGCAGTGAATGGGGGGTTGGGGTAGTGGAGTACTTC.

The table lists this clonotype with a few counts. The genes are TRBV28 and TRBJ2-1; TRBD1 matches at 9 bases. The CDR3 sequence is 16 residues long. V gave up 7 bases and J gave up 8 bases; unmatched junction bases: 15. The germline CDR1 and CDR2 sequences are MDHEN and SYDVKM. The CDR3 sequence: CASNQPGQGPPDEQFF. CDR3 in DNA: TGTGCCAGCAACCAACCGGGACAGGGCCCCCCGGATGAGCAGTTCTTC.

This clonotype was counted at least ten times. The rearrangement joins TRBV6-5 to TRBJ2-7; TRBD1 agrees at 11 bases. The junction had 0 bases not matched to a gene; V was cut back by 0 bases and J by 2 bases. Germline-derived CDR1 and CDR2 are MNHEY and SVGAGI. The length of the CDR3 is 15 residues. DNA for the CDR3: TGTGCCAGCAGTTACTCGGACAGGGGGCCCTACGAGCAGTACTTC. Its translation is CASSYSDRGPYEQYF.

The V and J genes are TRBV7-9 and TRBJ2-2; D is possibly TRBD2 (5 bases). The CDR3 covers 14 residues. CDR1 SEHNR and CDR2 FQNEAQ come from the germline V gene (reference sequence). Trimming left V 5 bases short and J 4 bases short, with 11 bases between. CDR3 loop: CASSEFGGTGELFF. The CDR3 coding sequence is TGTGCCAGCAGCGAATTCGGAGGCACCGGGGAGCTGTTTTTT.

The chain couples TRBV28 to TRBJ1-4; 9 bases are shared with TRBD1. The V segment lost 7 bases and the J segment 7 bases; nucleotides outside the gene matches: 10. Germline V gene lookup returns CDR1 MDHEN and CDR2 SYDVKM. The CDR3 is 15 amino acids. CDR3 amino acids: CASKRGQGQFEKLFF. The CDR3 bases are TGTGCCAGCAAACGTGGACAGGGGCAATTTGAAAAACTGTTTTTT.

In DNA form, the CDR3 reads TGTGCCAGCAGTGGACCCGGCTACGAGCAGTACTTC. Encoded protein: CASSGPGYEQYF. The chain uses TRBV28 and TRBJ2-7; D ambiguous. V shed 5 bases and J shed 3 bases, with 8 bases lying between them. There are 12 residues in the CDR3. In germline, CDR1 is MDHEN, CDR2 SYDVKM.

Many counts were recorded for this clonotype. The V and J genes are TRBV19 and TRBJ1-1; D gene unclear. Per the germline V gene, CDR1 is LNHDA and CDR2 is SQIVND (reference sequence). The CDR3 has 14 residues. Trimming took off 5 bases at V and 2 bases at J, with 12 bases between the two ends. The CDR3 region has the DNA TGTGCCAGTAGTCGGTACGAGGGAAACACTGAAGCTTTCTTT. Translated: CASSRYEGNTEAFF.

This clonotype turned up a few times. J is TRBJ2-3 and V is TRBV2; D ambiguous. CDR1 and CDR2 (germline): SNHLY, FYNNEI. CDR3 length: 12 residues. The V end lost 2 bases, the J end lost 6 bases, and 6 bases lay between the germline ends. As DNA, the CDR3 is TGTGCCAGCAGTGAACGCGCGGATACGCAGTATTTT. Translated: CASSERADTQYF.

This clonotype has a handful of counts. V usage is TRBV19 and J usage is TRBJ1-1; TRBD1 is a possible D gene (6 bases). Looked up from germline, CDR1 is LNHDA and CDR2 is SQIVND (reference sequence). This CDR3 contains 15 residues. The germline V and J ends were trimmed by 2 bases and 2 bases, with 12 bases remaining between them. DNA of the CDR3: TGTGCCAGTAGTATACTACGGGGGCGAAACACTGAAGCTTTCTTT. Translated, it gives CASSILRGRNTEAFF.

This clonotype was seen only a few times. The chain links TRBV20-1 to TRBJ1-1, with a weak D call TRBD1 (5 bases). Germline-derived CDR1 and CDR2 are DFQATT and SNEGSKA (reference sequence). The CDR3 is 12 residues long. Here the CDR3 reads CTSPGTNTEAFF. DNA for the CDR3: TGCACCTCTCCGGGGACGAACACTGAAGCTTTCTTT.

This clonotype was observed many times. CDR3 DNA sequence: TGTGCCAGCAGCCAACCAGGACAGGGTGGAGAGACCCAGTACTTC. As protein: CASSQPGQGGETQYF. The chain carries TRBV4-2 and TRBJ2-5, with 8 bases lining up with TRBD1. Germline CDR1 reads LGHNA; CDR2 reads YNFKEQ. The CDR3 length is 15 residues. Trimming took 2 bases from V and 4 from J; bases not matched to a gene: 6.

The sample holds many counts of this clonotype. The CDR3, as DNA: TGTGCCAGCAGCGTTGGACAGGGGGCAGAGACCCAGTACTTC. Translation gives CASSVGQGAETQYF. The rearrangement joins TRBV11-2 to TRBJ2-5; 11 nucleotides agree with TRBD1. Trimming cost V 5 bases and J 4 bases; bases outside gene matches: 3. Germline assignment: CDR1 SGHAT and CDR2 FQNNGV. The CDR3 is made up of 14 amino acids.

This clonotype has more than one count but fewer than ten. DNA for the CDR3: TGCAGTGCGGGCACCACGGGGGGACGCACAGATACGCAGTATTTT. Translated: CSAGTTGGRTDTQYF. The rearrangement links TRBV20-1 to TRBJ2-3; 7 bases agree with TRBD2. This CDR3 spans 15 amino acids. Germline trimming cut 6 bases from V and 1 base from J; bases unmatched to any gene: 10. Germline V lookup: CDR1 DFQATT, CDR2 SNEGSKA (reference sequence).

This chain links TRBV3-1 with TRBJ2-3; D remains ambiguous. This CDR3 has 13 amino acids. Trimming took 2 bases from V and 3 from J, leaving 6 bases between them. The germline gives CDR1 LGHDT, CDR2 YNNKEL (reference sequence). The chain's CDR3 is CASSQTRTDTQYF. The CDR3 coding sequence is TGTGCCAGCAGCCAAACCCGTACAGATACGCAGTATTTT.

This clonotype has just a few counts. The rearrangement links TRBV7-2 to TRBJ2-7, with D possibly being TRBD1 or TRBD2 (5 bases each). The CDR3 length is 18 residues. CDR1 and CDR2 from the germline V gene are SGHTA and FQGNSA. With 1 base removed from V and 1 base from J, the gap between germline ends came to 20 bases. The CDR3 reads CASSLVVGVGRESYEQYF. As DNA, the CDR3 is TGTGCCAGCAGCTTAGTAGTTGGAGTCGGCAGGGAGTCCTACGAGCAGTACTTC.

This clonotype was seen at least ten times. This sequence joins TRBV7-2 and TRBJ2-7, with a tentative D call TRBD1 (5 bases). CDR1 is SGHTA, CDR2 FQGNSA, per germline. The CDR3 is made up of 14 amino acids. Trimming took 4 bases from V and 4 from J, leaving 14 bases between them. CDR3 loop: CASSSAGYPYEQYF. The CDR3 region has the DNA TGTGCCAGCAGCTCCGCAGGGTACCCGTACGAGCAGTACTTC.

This clonotype came up a few times. The V call is TRBV5-6, the J call TRBJ2-3; possibly TRBD1 for D (6 bases). The ends were cut back, 4 bases at V and 6 bases at J, with 15 bases in the middle. CDR3 size: 14 residues. Germline V lookup: CDR1 SGHDT, CDR2 YYEEEE. The CDR3 DNA reads as TGTGCCAGCAGCCCCGCACAGGGCAGGGATACGCAGTATTTT. Translating it yields CASSPAQGRDTQYF.

The V call is TRBV28, the J call TRBJ1-6, with D possibly being TRBD1 (6 bases). The CDR3 is made up of 16 amino acids. V was shortened by 6 bases and J by 7 bases, with 19 bases between the two germline ends. CDR1 and CDR2 from the germline V gene are MDHEN and SYDVKM. CDR3 residues: CASRHYIQGANSPLHF. In DNA form, the CDR3 reads TGTGCCAGCAGGCATTATATACAGGGAGCCAATTCACCCCTCCACTTT. The full variable domain, with the rest looked up from reference TRBV28 and TRBJ1-6, is DVKVTQSSRYLVKRTGEKVFLECVQDMDHENMFWYRQDPGLGLRLIYFSYDVKMKEKGDIPEGYSVSREKKERFSLILESASTNQTSMYLCASRHYIQGANSPLHFGNGTRLTVT.

This clonotype showed up many times. The V and J genes are TRBV6-1 and TRBJ1-2, with a tentative D call TRBD1 (6 bases). CDR1 and CDR2 (germline): MNHNS, SASEGT. The CDR3 contains 16 residues. The V and J ends lost 7 bases and 0 bases respectively, with 18 bases between them. DNA for the CDR3: TGTGCCAGCATTACAATCTCGGGACACCCTAACTATGGCTACACCTTC. It yields the protein CASITISGHPNYGYTF.

This clonotype was seen ten or more times. CDR3 sequence reads: CASSYGQGGQPQHF. The CDR3 DNA reads as TGTGCCAGCAGCTACGGACAGGGGGGACAGCCCCAGCATTTT. The chain is built from TRBV7-9 and TRBJ1-5, with 10 nucleotides matching TRBD1. CDR1 SEHNR and CDR2 FQNEAQ come from the germline V gene (reference sequence). The V gene end was trimmed by 4 bases and the J gene end by 7 bases; junction bases not matched to a gene: 4. CDR3 size: 14 residues.

This clonotype appeared many times. The genes are TRBV7-9 and TRBJ2-1; a weak D match, TRBD2 (6 bases). Trimming cost V 7 bases and J 0 bases, with 13 bases left between them. Looked up from germline, CDR1 is SEHNR and CDR2 is FQNEAQ (reference sequence). The CDR3 contains 15 residues. The chain's CDR3 is CASTARGSSYNEQFF. CDR3 sequence (DNA): TGTGCCAGCACCGCACGGGGGAGCTCCTACAATGAGCAGTTCTTC.

The V call is TRBV20-1, the J call TRBJ2-3, with TRBD2 matching over 13 bases. V trimming: 4 bases; J trimming: 2 bases; junction bases outside the gene matches: 3. This CDR3 is 15 amino acids long. Per germline, CDR1 DFQATT and CDR2 SNEGSKA (reference sequence). For the CDR3, the DNA is TGCAGTGCTACCGGACTAGCGGGGGTCACAGATACGCAGTATTTT. Translation gives CSATGLAGVTDTQYF.

This clonotype was found a few times. CDR3 residues: CASSPRDRDNNEQFF. The CDR3 DNA reads as TGTGCCAGCAGCCCAAGGGACAGGGATAACAATGAGCAGTTCTTC. The genes are TRBV4-2 and TRBJ2-1; 9 nucleotides agree with TRBD1. This CDR3 spans 15 amino acids. CDR1 is LGHNA and CDR2 is YNFKEQ in the germline V gene. Trimming took 4 bases from V and 5 from J; bases not matched to a gene: 6.